This entry concerns a single T cell receptor beta chain. The sample originates from a study of blood T cell repertoires in COVID-19. Everyone who took part was about 18 to 89 years old, and they came from about two dozen US areas. Self-reported history from a screening survey and questionnaire set each donor's cohort. V shed 2 bases, J shed 8 bases, and the junction held 8 bases outside the gene matches. Germline V gives CDR1 MNHEY, CDR2 SVGAGI. The CDR3 extends over 14 amino acids. TCRdb's table, derived via immunoSEQ multiplex PCR, lists solely in-frame clones and lacks some. This table holds approximately 380,000 clones, more than 75% found once.

Material for sequencing was PBMCs or T cells enriched from blood (not recorded which). The chain couples TRBV6-5 to TRBJ1-2, with 7 positions matching TRBD1. This TCR came from a woman under 30 who had recovered from COVID-19. The CDR3: CASSYAAYRGGYTF. CDR3 DNA sequence: TGTGCCAGCAGTTACGCCGCCTACAGGGGAGGCTACACCTTC.